These T cell receptor beta chains were read from a single sample in a study of blood T cell repertoires in COVID-19. TCRdb's copy holds only in-frame clones and misses some; the assay was immunoSEQ multiplex PCR. Here the sample spans 200,000 or so clones, approximately 86% being singletons. Sequencing used PBMCs or T cells enriched from blood (not recorded which). The receptor set was obtained from a middle-aged woman with acute COVID-19. Both conserved end residues are part of each CDR3. D genes are given only for firm matches. Clone size is not always given. Where it is, it says once, few, many or a class for expanded clones.

>.|TRBV5-1|.|TRBJ2-2
CASSLEAGFTGELFF
TGCGCCAGCAGCTTGGAGGCAGGGTTCACCGGGGAGCTGTTTTTT
>.|TRBV2|.|TRBJ2-7
CASTPREVSYEQYF
TGTGCCAGCACTCCCAGGGAGGTTTCCTACGAGCAGTACTTC
>once|TRBV10-3|TRBD1|TRBJ2-2
CAISDGTGGNTGELFF
TGTGCCATCAGTGACGGGACAGGGGGCAACACCGGGGAGCTGTTTTTT
>.|TRBV28|.|TRBJ1-5
CASSIRAHQPQHF
TGTGCCAGCAGTATCAGGGCTCATCAGCCCCAGCATTTT
>.|TRBV28|TRBD2|TRBJ2-2
CASSSPKLAGGTGELFF
TGTGCCAGCAGTTCCCCCAAATTAGCGGGAGGCACCGGGGAGCTGTTTTTT
>.|TRBV28|TRBD1|TRBJ1-2
CASSPQGAIVGYTF
TGTGCCAGCAGTCCACAGGGGGCGATCGTAGGCTACACCTTC
>.|TRBV25-1|TRBD2|TRBJ2-2
CASSMASGRDGELFF
TGTGCCAGCAGTATGGCTAGCGGGAGGGACGGGGAGCTGTTTTTT
>few|TRBV10-1|.|TRBJ2-5
CASSESRGMDNGAFRETQYF
TGCGCCAGCAGTGAGTCGCGGGGAATGGACAATGGAGCATTCAGAGAGACCCAGTACTTC
>.|TRBV30|.|TRBJ1-2
CACRGYYGYTF
TGTGCCTGCAGAGGGTACTATGGCTACACCTTC
>once|TRBV7-8|.|TRBJ2-7
CASSVTEGKTYEQYF
TGTGCCAGCAGCGTAACGGAGGGGAAGACCTACGAGCAGTACTTC
>.|TRBV5-1|.|TRBJ2-3
CASRSNRDTQYF
TGCGCCAGCAGGTCGAACCGGGATACGCAGTATTTT